Shown below are 15 T cell receptor beta chains from a single sample sequenced in a study of cytomegalovirus exposure and HLA in healthy donors. PCR amplification relied on 60 Vbeta primers (plus 13 Jbeta primers). Libraries were prepared by immunoSEQ multiplex PCR; TCRdb keeps only in-frame clonotypes and omits some of them. The sample yields approximately 100,000 clones, 66% seen once. Sequenced sample: PBMCs. The receptors here all came from a woman aged 50 to 65 in good health and CMV-seronegative.

The chain recombines TRBV6-1 with TRBJ2-5, with TRBD1 matching 10 bases. The end of the DNA fits TRBJ2-7 better, so the J call may be wrong. CDR3 length: 13 amino acids. Per germline, CDR1 MNHNS and CDR2 SASEGT. CDR3 coding DNA: TGTGCCAGCAGATCCGGACAGGGGGACGAGCAGTACTTC. Residues: CASRSGQGDEQYF.

This clone has only a few counts. The chain has TRBV7-2 and TRBJ2-7; D possibly corresponds to TRBD1 (6 bases). Germline assignment: CDR1 SGHTA and CDR2 FQGNSA. This CDR3 comprises 12 residues. With 5 bases removed from V and 4 bases from J, the gap between germline ends came to 9 bases. CDR3 sequence reads: CASSEQGYEQYF. As DNA, the CDR3 is TGTGCCAGCAGCGAACAGGGTTACGAGCAGTACTTC.

V usage is TRBV9 and J usage is TRBJ2-3, with TRBD2 matching over 7 bases. The J segment lost 6 bases and the V segment lost 0 bases, leaving 1 base of the junction unmatched. The germline V gene encodes CDR1 SGDLS and CDR2 YYNGEE. This CDR3 has 13 residues. Here the CDR3 DNA reads TGTGCCAGCAGCGTAGGACTAGCCGATACGCAGTATTTT. Amino acid sequence: CASSVGLADTQYF. Filled out from reference TRBV9 and TRBJ2-3, the complete variable domain reads DSGVTQTPKHLITATGQRVTLRCSPRSGDLSVYWYQQSLDQGLQFLIQYYNGEERAKGNILERFSAQQFPDLHSELNLSSLELGDSALYFCASSVGLADTQYFGPGTRLTVL.

This clone came up a few times. The chain carries TRBV4-2 and TRBJ2-3, with 12 bases that match TRBD2. Germline V gene sequence: CDR1 LGHNA, CDR2 YNFKEQ. CDR3 size: 18 residues. J was trimmed by 3 bases and V by 0 bases; bases with no gene match: 7. As DNA, the CDR3 is TGTGCCAGCAGCCAAGATTTCCCTAGCGGGGGGGCGACAGATACGCAGTATTTT. It encodes CASSQDFPSGGATDTQYF.

This sequence joins TRBV30 and TRBJ2-2, with D perhaps TRBD2 (5 bases). Trimming shortened V by 7 bases and J by 7 bases, and 10 bases separated the two germline ends. The CDR3 is 11 residues long. The germline gives CDR1 GTSNPN, CDR2 SVGIG (reference sequence). The CDR3 DNA reads as TGTGCCTCCGCTGGAGGCGGGGAGCTGTTTTTT. It is translated as CASAGGGELFF.

This clone appeared once. The chain is built from TRBV18 and TRBJ2-3; 10 bases fit TRBD2. J was trimmed by 1 base and V by 3 bases; bases with no gene match: 10. This CDR3 spans 18 amino acids. Germline-derived CDR1 and CDR2 are KGHSH and LQKENI. CDR3: CASSPFSGRFGGTDTQYF. The CDR3 nucleotides are TGTGCCAGCTCACCGTTTAGCGGGAGGTTTGGTGGCACAGATACGCAGTATTTT.

The chain employs TRBV18 and TRBJ1-5, with TRBD1 as a possible D gene (6 bases). Germline V gene lookup returns CDR1 KGHSH and CDR2 LQKENI. Deletions cut 2 bases from V and 2 bases from J, with 13 bases between. The CDR3 is 16 amino acids. CDR3 sequence (DNA): TGTGCCAGCTCACCAAATTGGGGGCAAGGCAATCAGCCCCAGCATTTT. Protein sequence: CASSPNWGQGNQPQHF.

The CDR3 bases are TGTGCCATCACTAGGACAGGTCAGGGCACAGATACGCAGTATTTT. Protein sequence: CAITRTGQGTDTQYF. The V gene is TRBV18, the J gene TRBJ2-3; 7 positions agree with TRBD1. Germline CDR1 is KGHSH and CDR2 is LQKENI. Trimming took 10 bases from V and 1 from J; bases not matched to a gene: 11. The CDR3 spans 15 residues.

The chain employs TRBV13 and TRBJ2-7; 11 bases fit TRBD2. J was trimmed by 6 bases and V by 3 bases; bases with no gene match: 4. Looked up from germline, CDR1 is PRHDT and CDR2 is FYEKMQ (reference sequence). This CDR3 region has 14 residues. The CDR3 region is CASSFSGRAFEQYF. CDR3 DNA sequence: TGTGCCAGCAGCTTTAGCGGGAGGGCCTTCGAGCAGTACTTC.

This clone was counted only a few times. The chain carries TRBV6-4 and TRBJ2-3; TRBD1 matches 8 bases. The germline gives CDR1 MRHNA, CDR2 SNTAGT. J lost 4 bases, V lost 5 bases, and 5 bases had no gene match. The CDR3 totals 14 residues. CDR3 coding DNA: TGTGCCAGCAGTCTACAGGGGGAAGCAGATACGCAGTATTTT. Encoded protein: CASSLQGEADTQYF.

The chain uses TRBV11-3 and TRBJ2-7; D possibly corresponds to TRBD2 (6 bases). Germline V gene sequence: CDR1 SGHNT, CDR2 YENEEA. V was cut by 4 bases and J by 2 bases, with 6 bases left in between. The CDR3 runs to 12 residues. CDR3 region: CASSSGAYEQYF. The DNA of the CDR3 is TGTGCCAGCAGCTCGGGGGCCTACGAGCAGTACTTC.

This chain uses TRBV6-1 with TRBJ2-3; D might be TRBD2 (6 bases). The CDR3 runs to 14 residues. Germline CDR1 and CDR2: MNHNS and SASEGT. V lost 0 bases to trimming and J lost 14 bases, with 18 bases between them. In DNA form, the CDR3 reads TGTGCCAGCAGTGAAGCGGAAGAGACCCCCGGGAGGTATTTT. Its protein is CASSEAEETPGRYF.

The chain couples TRBV7-8 to TRBJ2-2, with D possibly matching TRBD1 (6 bases). The CDR3 is 17 residues long. The germline V and J ends were trimmed by 1 base and 0 bases, with 12 bases remaining between them. Germline values: CDR1 SGHVS, CDR2 FQNEAQ. CDR3: CASSLEGVTSNTGELFF. For the CDR3, the DNA is TGTGCCAGCAGCTTAGAGGGGGTCACATCGAACACCGGGGAGCTGTTTTTT.

The chain combines TRBV11-2 with TRBJ2-2, with D possibly matching TRBD1 (6 bases). The germline V and J ends were trimmed by 1 base and 4 bases, with 10 bases remaining between them. The CDR3 has 15 amino acids. Per germline, CDR1 SGHAT and CDR2 FQNNGV. The CDR3 loop is CASSLGRGPTGELFF. The CDR3 nucleotides are TGTGCCAGCAGCTTAGGCAGGGGCCCCACCGGGGAGCTGTTTTTT.

This clone was seen a few times. The CDR3 DNA reads TGTGCCAGCAGTTCCGTTAATGAAAAACTGTTTTTT. Encoded protein: CASSSVNEKLFF. The chain has TRBV28 and TRBJ1-4; D ambiguous. This CDR3 is built from 12 residues. Trimming pared 4 bases from V and 4 bases from J, leaving 4 bases between. The germline gives CDR1 MDHEN, CDR2 SYDVKM.